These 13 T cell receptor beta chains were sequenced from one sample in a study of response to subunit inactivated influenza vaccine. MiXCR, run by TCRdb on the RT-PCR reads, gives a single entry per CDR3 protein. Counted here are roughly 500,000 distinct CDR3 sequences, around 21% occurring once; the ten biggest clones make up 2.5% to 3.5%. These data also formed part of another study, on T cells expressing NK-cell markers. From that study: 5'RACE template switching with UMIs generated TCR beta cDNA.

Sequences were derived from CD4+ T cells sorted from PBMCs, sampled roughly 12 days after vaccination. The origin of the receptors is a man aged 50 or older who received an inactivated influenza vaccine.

The CDR3 region is CASSFRGLLLFF. The CDR3, as DNA: TGTGCCAGCAGTTTCAGGGGTTTGCTTCTGTTTTTT. The chain links TRBV12-3 or TRBV12-4 to TRBJ1-4, with a weak D call TRBD1 (6 bases). V lost 3 bases to trimming and J lost 14 bases, with 13 bases between them. CDR3 size: 12 residues.

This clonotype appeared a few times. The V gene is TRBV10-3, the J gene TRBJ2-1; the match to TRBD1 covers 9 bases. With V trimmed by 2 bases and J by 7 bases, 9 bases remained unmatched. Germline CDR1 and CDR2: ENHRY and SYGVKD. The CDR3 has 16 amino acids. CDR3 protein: CAISEGQGKGRNEQFF. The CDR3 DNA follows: TGTGCCATCAGTGAGGGACAGGGGAAGGGTCGGAATGAGCAGTTCTTC.

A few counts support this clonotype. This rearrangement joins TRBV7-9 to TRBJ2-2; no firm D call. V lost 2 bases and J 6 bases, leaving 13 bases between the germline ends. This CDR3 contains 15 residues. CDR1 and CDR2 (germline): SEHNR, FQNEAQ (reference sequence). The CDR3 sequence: CASSLRRQVAGELFF. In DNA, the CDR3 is TGTGCCAGCAGCTTAAGGCGGCAGGTTGCCGGGGAGCTGTTTTTT.

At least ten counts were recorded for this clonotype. This CDR3 reads CSVDRPDRGSYNEQFF. The DNA for the CDR3 is TGCAGCGTTGACCGCCCCGACAGGGGCTCCTACAATGAGCAGTTCTTC. The V call is TRBV29-1, the J call TRBJ2-1; TRBD1 agrees at 8 bases. The CDR3 has 16 residues. V was pared by 3 bases and J by 0 bases, with 7 bases of the junction left unmatched. The germline gives CDR1 SQVTM, CDR2 ANQGSEA.

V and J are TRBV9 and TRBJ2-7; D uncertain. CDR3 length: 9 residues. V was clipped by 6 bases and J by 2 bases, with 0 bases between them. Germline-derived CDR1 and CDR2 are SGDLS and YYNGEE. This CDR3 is CASTYEQYF. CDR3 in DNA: TGTGCCAGCACCTACGAGCAGTACTTC.

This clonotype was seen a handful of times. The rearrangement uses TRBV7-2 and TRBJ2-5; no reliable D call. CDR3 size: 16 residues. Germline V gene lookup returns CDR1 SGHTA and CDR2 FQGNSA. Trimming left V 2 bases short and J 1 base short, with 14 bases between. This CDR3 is CASSLRHGSGQETQYF. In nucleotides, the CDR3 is TGTGCCAGCAGCTTACGTCACGGCTCAGGCCAAGAGACCCAGTACTTC.

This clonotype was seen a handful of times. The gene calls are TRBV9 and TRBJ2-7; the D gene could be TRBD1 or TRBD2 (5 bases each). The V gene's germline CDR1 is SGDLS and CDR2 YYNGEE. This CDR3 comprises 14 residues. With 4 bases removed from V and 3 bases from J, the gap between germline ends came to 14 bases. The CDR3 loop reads CASSPGRRSYEQYF. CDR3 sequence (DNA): TGTGCCAGCAGCCCGGGACGCAGAAGCTACGAGCAGTACTTC.

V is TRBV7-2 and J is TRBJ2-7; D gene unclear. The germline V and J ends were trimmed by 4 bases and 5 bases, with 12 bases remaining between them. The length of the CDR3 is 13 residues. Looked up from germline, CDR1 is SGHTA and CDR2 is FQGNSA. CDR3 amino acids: CASSSDVKHEQYF. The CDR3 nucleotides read TGTGCCAGCAGCTCTGACGTTAAGCACGAGCAGTACTTC.

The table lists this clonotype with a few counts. The CDR3 DNA is TGTGCCAGCAGCCAAAGTCGGGGGAGCCGCCTAAGCACAGATACGCAGTATTTT. It codes for CASSQSRGSRLSTDTQYF. This chain joins TRBV14 and TRBJ2-3; maybe TRBD2 (6 bases). The CDR3 spans 18 residues. The germline CDR1 and CDR2 sequences are SGHDN and FVKESK. With 2 bases removed from V and 0 bases from J, the gap between germline ends came to 18 bases. The full variable domain, completed using reference TRBV14 and TRBJ2-3, is EAGVTQFPSHSVIEKGQTVTLRCDPISGHDNLYWYRRVMGKEIKFLLHFVKESKQDESGMPNNRFLAERTGGTYSTLKVQPAELEDSGVYFCASSQSRGSRLSTDTQYFGPGTRLTVL.

CDR3 region: CSASDRDYEQYF. The CDR3 DNA sequence: TGCAGTGCTAGCGACAGGGACTACGAGCAGTACTTC. The V call is TRBV20-1, the J call TRBJ2-7; 7 positions agree with TRBD1. J gave up 3 bases and V 3 bases, and 2 bases lay outside the gene matches. The CDR3 spans 12 residues. Germline V CDR1 and CDR2: DFQATT, SNEGSKA (reference sequence).

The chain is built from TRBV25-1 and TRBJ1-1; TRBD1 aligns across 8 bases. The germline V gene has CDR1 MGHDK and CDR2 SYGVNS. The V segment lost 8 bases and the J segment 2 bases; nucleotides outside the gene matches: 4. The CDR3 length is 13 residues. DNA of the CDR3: TGTGCCAGCGGGCAGGGGGCTAACACTGAAGCTTTCTTT. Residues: CASGQGANTEAFF.

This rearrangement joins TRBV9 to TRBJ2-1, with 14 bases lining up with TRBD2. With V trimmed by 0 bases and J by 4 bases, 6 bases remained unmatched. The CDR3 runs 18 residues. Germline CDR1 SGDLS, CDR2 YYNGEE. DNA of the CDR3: TGTGCCAGCAGCGTAGGACTAGCGGGAGGGCCTAGGTACAATGAGCAGTTCTTC. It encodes CASSVGLAGGPRYNEQFF. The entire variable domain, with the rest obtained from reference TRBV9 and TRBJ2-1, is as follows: DSGVTQTPKHLITATGQRVTLRCSPRSGDLSVYWYQQSLDQGLQFLIQYYNGEERAKGNILERFSAQQFPDLHSELNLSSLELGDSALYFCASSVGLAGGPRYNEQFFGPGTRLTVL.

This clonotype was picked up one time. DNA of the CDR3: TGCGCCAGCAGCGGCGGAGCGGGTAGCACAGATACGCAGTATTTT. Translated, it gives CASSGGAGSTDTQYF. This rearrangement joins TRBV5-1 to TRBJ2-3; maybe TRBD2 (6 bases). The CDR3 totals 15 residues. The V end lost 4 bases, the J end lost 0 bases, and 12 bases lay between the germline ends. Germline assignment: CDR1 SGHRS and CDR2 YFSETQ.